This T cell receptor (beta chain) was captured by sequencing in a study of circulating and synovial CD4+ cells in juvenile arthritis. This CDR3 is built from 16 residues. Germline V gene sequence: CDR1 SGHDT, CDR2 YYEEEE. To note about this clone: What it recognizes is unknown. An end of the junction differs from the germline gene, which may be a read error. Other nucleotide sequences in the sample specify the same CDR3.

Clones were read by immunoSEQ multiplex PCR, and TCRdb kept only the in-frame ones, dropping some. The table lists some 33,000 clones, roughly 94% of them singletons, with around 0.67% in the top ten. General study points: Circulating pathogenic-like lymphocytes shared a substantially higher fraction of CDR3 sequences with synovium than bulk blood. These repertoires were less diverse than bulk blood CD4 repertoires. Circulating pathogenic-like and bulk T cells looked alike by Vbeta family usage. Bulk blood CD4 samples held at least an order of magnitude more or fewer genomes than CPL.

The receptor was isolated from a human donor with juvenile idiopathic arthritis. The chain carries TRBV5-6 and TRBJ1-6; TRBD1 agrees at 8 bases. The sequenced sample consisted of CD4+ T cells from blood. CDR3 region: CASSPLDRDYNSPLHF. The CDR3 region has the DNA TGTGCCAGCAGCCCACTGGACAGGGATTATAATTCCCCCCTCCACTTT.